The TCR beta chain under discussion was sequenced for a study of T cells after yellow fever vaccination (dated by TCRdb to about 2019). In the study overall: Libraries from fractions with low cell numbers were prepared with the SMART-Seq v4 Ultra Low Input RNA kit. Blood was collected at multiple timepoints before and after primary and secondary immunization, and bulk PBMC replicates and cell subsets were isolated. To track T-cell clones before and after primary and booster YFV17D yellow fever vaccination, bulk TCR alpha and beta repertoires were sequenced longitudinally. Two healthy male donors, one aged 18 to 30 and one aged 30 to 40 years, made up the cohort.

To note about this clonotype: Which antigen it targets is not known. No much larger clonotype is one base removed from it; base qualities were not supplied.

TCR cDNA was made using 5'RACE template switching, a step that added a universal primer site and unique molecular identifiers. cDNA synthesis was primed from both the TCR alpha and TCR beta constant segments. Library amplification used two PCR steps, and the second PCR step added sample barcodes and sequencing adapters. Sequencing of the libraries was done on either Illumina HiSeq 2500 (2x100 bp) or NovaSeq (2x150 bp). Per the authors' processing: MIGEC was used to demultiplex reads and collapse the reads into UMI consensus sequences, and MiXCR was used for V(D)J alignment. Vaccine-responding clonotypes were identified with edgeR using replicate PBMC samples, with FDR below 0.01 and a log2 fold change above 5 up to day 15 being required. Each bulk clonotype received a CD4 or CD8 identity based on whether the sequenced CD4 or CD8 repertoire contained that clonotype at higher abundance. The raw public data were reprocessed by TCRdb itself: fastp quality trimming at Q25, MiXCR clonotype calling, in-frame beta chains only. All rows with the same CDR3 protein become a single entry with the most common DNA and genes. The V and J calls here are based on TCRdb, not the publication. The table for this sample lists under 550,000 distinct CDR3 sequences; about a fifth of them were counted only once. The ten most abundant clones make up roughly a sixth of the sample.

The research as a whole found: Most clones expanded after primary vaccination (96% of CD4 and approximately 90% of CD8) were re-detected after the booster, suggesting that broad memory maintenance occurred. Computational filtering was required because FACS-sorted repertoires could contain abundant contaminating clonotypes from the bulk population. The secondary T-cell response was weaker than the primary response but faster, peaking on day 5 instead of day 15. The study included only two donors, which limits how far the findings can be generalized. A small share of clonotypes was detected in both CD4 and CD8 compartments, with the overlap likely arising from convergent recombination.

The germline V gene encodes CDR1 LGHNA and CDR2 YSLEER. Its CDR3 holds 14 amino acids, cysteine through phenylalanine. CDR3 DNA is the only sequence kept; it has 42 bases, read in frame from the first base. The trim is 4 bases for V and 3 bases for J, with a gap of 12 bases between the germline ends. The treatment or condition label for this specimen denotes: live attenuated yellow fever vaccine strain. At each blood-draw timepoint, two biological replicates of bulk PBMCs were obtained. PBMCs were isolated from peripheral blood using a standard Ficoll-Paque protocol. RNA was extracted with TriZol from bulk PBMCs, CD4 and CD8 fractions, and dextramer-positive and dextramer-negative fractions.

The sequence derives from a young man who received the YFV17D yellow fever vaccine. The sequence is built from TRBV4-3 and TRBJ1-2; the D gene is not confidently resolved. The source material was PBMCs, sampled 20 to 25 days after the first yellow fever vaccination. The CDR3 region reads CASSLEGNYYGYTF. The DNA sequence follows: TGCGCCAGCAGCCTAGAAGGAAATTACTATGGCTACACCTTC.